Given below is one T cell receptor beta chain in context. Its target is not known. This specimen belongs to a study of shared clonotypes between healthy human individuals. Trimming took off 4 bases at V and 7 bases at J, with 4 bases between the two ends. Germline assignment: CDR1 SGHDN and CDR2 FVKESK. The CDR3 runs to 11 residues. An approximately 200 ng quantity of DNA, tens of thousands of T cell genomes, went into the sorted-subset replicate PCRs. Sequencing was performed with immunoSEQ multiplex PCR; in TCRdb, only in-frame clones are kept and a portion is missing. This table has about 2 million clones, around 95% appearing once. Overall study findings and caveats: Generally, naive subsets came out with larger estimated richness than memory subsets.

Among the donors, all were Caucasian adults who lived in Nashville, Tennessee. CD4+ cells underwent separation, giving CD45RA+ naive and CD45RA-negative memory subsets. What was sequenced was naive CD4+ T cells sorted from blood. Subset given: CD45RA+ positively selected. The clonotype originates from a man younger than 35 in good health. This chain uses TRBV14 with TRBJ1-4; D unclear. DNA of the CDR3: TGTGCCAGCAGCCTAGGTGAAAAACTGTTTTTT. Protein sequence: CASSLGEKLFF.